These 15 T cell receptor beta chains were sequenced from one sample in a study of a mutant IDH1 vaccine in newly diagnosed glioma. No antigens are known for them. Repertoires were generated with immunoSEQ multiplex PCR, while TCRdb's copy carries only in-frame clones and drops some. The repertoire holds tens of thousands of clones, with about 80% as singletons. The time point here: week 23, last vaccination. Alongside topical imiquimod, each dose of vaccine comprised 300 ug of mutant IDH1 20-mer peptide. The sample was PBMCs, taken from a glioma patient whose treatment included an IDH1 peptide vaccine. The origin of the receptors is a man aged 50-59 years with glioma.

This rearrangement joins TRBV7-8 to TRBJ1-2; perhaps TRBD1 as D (5 bases). The germline V gene encodes CDR1 SGHVS and CDR2 FQNEAQ. Trimming stripped 0 bases from V and 10 bases from J, with 15 bases between. This CDR3 comprises 14 residues. The CDR3 region has the DNA TGTGCCAGCAGCTTAGCGGGGCCAGGCTTGATCTACACCTTC. Encoded protein: CASSLAGPGLIYTF. The whole variable domain, filled in from reference TRBV7-8 and TRBJ1-2, reads GAGVSQSPRYKVAKRGQDVALRCDPISGHVSLFWYQQALGQGPEFLTYFQNEAQLDKSGLPSDRFFAERPEGSVSTLKIQRTQQEDSAVYLCASSLAGPGLIYTFGSGTRLTVV.

This rearrangement joins TRBV20-1 to TRBJ1-1, with D maybe TRBD1 (5 bases). V lost 2 bases to trimming and J lost 9 bases, with 10 bases between them. The CDR3 consists of 11 residues. Germline V lookup: CDR1 DFQATT, CDR2 SNEGSKA (reference sequence). CDR3 region: CSARRGEKAFF. The CDR3 DNA is TGCAGTGCTAGAAGAGGGGAAAAAGCTTTCTTT.

This chain joins TRBV5-1 and TRBJ1-6, with 10 bases lining up with TRBD1. The germline CDR1 and CDR2 sequences are SGHRS and YFSETQ. The junction had 11 bases not matched to a gene; V was cut back by 4 bases and J by 10 bases. The CDR3 runs 16 residues. CDR3 DNA: TGCGCCAGCAGCCCCAGAAGACAGGGGGCAGGATCACCCCTCCACTTT. It specifies CASSPRRQGAGSPLHF.

This rearrangement joins TRBV7-2 to TRBJ1-4; tentative D call: TRBD1 (6 bases). The CDR3 spans 14 residues. Between the trimmed V and J ends, which lost 2 bases and 8 bases, there was a span of 12 bases. Germline V gene lookup returns CDR1 SGHTA and CDR2 FQGNSA. The CDR3 loop reads CASSLRGAHEKLFF. The CDR3 region has the DNA TGTGCCAGCAGCTTACGGGGGGCCCACGAAAAACTGTTTTTT.

This chain joins TRBV6-5 and TRBJ2-7; 9 bases line up with TRBD2. Germline assignment: CDR1 MNHEY and CDR2 SVGAGI. V trimming: 2 bases; J trimming: 1 base; junction bases outside the gene matches: 3. This CDR3 has 15 amino acids. The CDR3 DNA is TGTGCCAGCAGTTACCGGCGGGGGGGATCCTACGAGCAGTACTTC. Protein sequence: CASSYRRGGSYEQYF.

V gene TRBV7-9 combines with J gene TRBJ1-1, with unresolved D. V was trimmed by 2 bases and J by 6 bases, leaving 10 bases between them. The germline gives CDR1 SEHNR, CDR2 FQNEAQ (reference sequence). The CDR3 length is 13 residues. Here the CDR3 DNA reads TGTGCCAGCAGCTTAACGGGTAGCGCTGAAGCTTTCTTT. As protein: CASSLTGSAEAFF.

Comments on this clone: At one end, the junction sequence differs from germline, possibly due to a read error. The chain has TRBV16 and TRBJ1-2, with D perhaps TRBD1 (5 bases). Per the germline V gene, CDR1 is KGHSY and CDR2 is FQNENV. This CDR3 is built from 14 residues. CDR3 sequence reads: CASSESGINYGYTF. The DNA for the CDR3 is TGTGCCAGCAGCGAATCAGGGATTAACTATGGCTACACCTTC.

This clone has just a few counts. This chain connects TRBV28 to TRBJ2-1; D gene ambiguous. The V end was cut by 5 bases, the J end by 6 bases, with 11 bases between. The length of the CDR3 is 13 residues. CDR1 is MDHEN and CDR2 is SYDVKM in the germline V gene. CDR3: CASSTFRSNEQFF. The CDR3 DNA reads TGTGCCAGCAGTACTTTCAGGTCCAATGAGCAGTTCTTC.

This sequence joins TRBV4-2 and TRBJ2-3; the match to TRBD2 covers 11 bases. V shed 0 bases and J 6 bases; nucleotides not matched to a gene: 11. Germline V gene lookup returns CDR1 LGHNA and CDR2 YNFKEQ. This CDR3 comprises 18 residues. The CDR3 is CASSQDPLAGGPDDTQYF. The CDR3 nucleotides read TGTGCCAGCAGCCAAGATCCCTTAGCGGGGGGGCCGGATGATACGCAGTATTTT.

The CDR3 DNA follows: TGTGCCAGCAGCTCGGGGACTAGCGGGGGATACGAGCAGTACTTC. Its translation is CASSSGTSGGYEQYF. The rearrangement joins TRBV7-9 to TRBJ2-7; 14 bases map to TRBD2. V lost 4 bases and J lost 4; bases outside the gene matches: 3. Germline V lookup: CDR1 SEHNR, CDR2 FQNEAQ (reference sequence). This CDR3 comprises 15 residues.

The V gene is TRBV19, the J gene TRBJ1-1, with TRBD1 matching over 8 bases. This CDR3 has 14 residues. Per germline, CDR1 LNHDA and CDR2 SQIVND (reference sequence). The V and J ends lost 3 bases and 6 bases, in that order; junction bases with no gene match: 6. This CDR3 is CASSMRQGQSEAFF. In nucleotides, the CDR3 is TGTGCCAGTAGTATGAGACAGGGGCAATCTGAAGCTTTCTTT.

The chain is built from TRBV11-1 and TRBJ2-1; D perhaps matches TRBD1 (6 bases). CDR1 is SGHAT and CDR2 is FQDESV in the germline V gene (reference sequence). The CDR3 is 14 residues long. The V gene lost 8 bases and the J gene lost 6 bases, with 17 bases spanning the gap. CDR3 in amino acids: CASSWGSRGNEQFF. CDR3 nucleotides: TGTGCCAGCTCCTGGGGTAGCAGGGGCAATGAGCAGTTCTTC.

The chain joins TRBV7-9 to TRBJ2-1, with D perhaps matching TRBD2 (6 bases). V shed 6 bases and J shed 6 bases, with 15 bases lying between them. This CDR3 has 14 amino acids. Germline CDR1 reads SEHNR; CDR2 reads FQNEAQ (reference sequence). DNA for the CDR3: TGTGCCAGCAGATCAACCGGGACTCTCAATGAGCAGTTCTTC. Translated: CASRSTGTLNEQFF.

This chain joins TRBV6-8 and TRBJ1-2, with unresolved D. The CDR3 is 13 amino acids. CDR1 is MNHGY and CDR2 is SAAAGT in the germline V gene. V was cut by 0 bases and J by 8 bases, with 10 bases left in between. CDR3 loop: CASSYSTRQGYTF. The CDR3 nucleotides are TGTGCCAGCAGTTACTCGACTCGCCAAGGCTACACCTTC.

In its sample, this clone was seen once. The chain carries TRBV7-9 and TRBJ2-5; D is perhaps TRBD1 (8 bases). Germline CDR1 is SEHNR and CDR2 is FQNEAQ (reference sequence). V lost 6 bases and J lost 2, with 19 bases in between. This CDR3 is built from 16 residues. CDR3 nucleotide sequence: TGTGCCAGCAGTAGCCCCCACAGGGGGGGACAAGAGACCCAGTACTTC. Protein: CASSSPHRGGQETQYF.